The source of this TCR beta chain is a study of CD8 T cells in Susac syndrome. Reverse transcription of about 0.5 to 1 ug RNA was performed with random hexamers. TCRdb re-analysed the immunoSEQ multiplex PCR reads in MiXCR, keeping a single row per CDR3 protein. In the table there are 130,000 or so distinct CDR3 sequences, around 94% of which are singletons. TEMRA cells were enriched by FACS, while CD8+ and CD4+ T cells were obtained through a negative isolation that was performed magnetically. V was shortened by 4 bases and J by 2 bases, with 14 bases between the two germline ends. CDR3 length equals 15 residues. Germline V lookup: CDR1 LGHDT, CDR2 YNNKEL (reference sequence).

The receptor was derived from a human donor with Susac syndrome. Input material: CD8+ T cells from PBMCs. The rearrangement joins TRBV3-1 to TRBJ1-1; unclear D gene. CDR3 sequence: CASSRARSINTEAFF. The CDR3 bases are TGTGCCAGCAGCCGGGCCAGGTCCATCAACACTGAAGCTTTCTTT.